The sequence of this T cell receptor (beta chain) was determined in a study of T-cell memory formation after mild COVID-19. MiXCR, applied by TCRdb to the 5' RACE reads, yields one record per CDR3 protein. The table includes under 300,000 distinct CDR3 sequences, approximately 7.6% detected once. This clonotype has only a few counts. Sequencing was done on a sample of PBMCs or a T cell subset sorted from them (not recorded which). The clonotype originates from a man younger than 30 who had mild COVID-19 (a few samples of this study predate the infection). Cell type and time point are not known.

This CDR3 is CASSLDKGQPQHF. As DNA, the CDR3 is TGTGCCAGCAGCTTAGATAAGGGGCAGCCCCAGCATTTT. V is TRBV7-8 and J is TRBJ1-5; maybe TRBD1 (5 bases). V was shortened by 1 base and J by 7 bases, with 8 bases between the two germline ends. CDR3 length: 13 residues. Germline CDR1 is SGHVS and CDR2 is FQNEAQ.